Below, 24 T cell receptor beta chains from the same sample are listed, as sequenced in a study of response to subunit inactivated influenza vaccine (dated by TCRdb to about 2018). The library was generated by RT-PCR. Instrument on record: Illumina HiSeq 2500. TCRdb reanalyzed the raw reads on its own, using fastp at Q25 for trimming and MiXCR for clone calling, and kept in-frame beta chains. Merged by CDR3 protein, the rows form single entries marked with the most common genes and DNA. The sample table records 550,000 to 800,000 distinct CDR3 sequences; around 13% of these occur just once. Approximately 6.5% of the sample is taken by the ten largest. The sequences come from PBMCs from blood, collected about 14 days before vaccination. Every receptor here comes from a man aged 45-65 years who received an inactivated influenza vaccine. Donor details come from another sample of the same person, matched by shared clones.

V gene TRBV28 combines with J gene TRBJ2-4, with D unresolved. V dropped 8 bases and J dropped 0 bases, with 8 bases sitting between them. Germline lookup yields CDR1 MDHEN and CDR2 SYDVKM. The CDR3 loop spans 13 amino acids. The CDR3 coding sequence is TGTGCCAGCCAGGCCGTAGCCAAAAACATTCAGTACTTC. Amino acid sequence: CASQAVAKNIQYF.

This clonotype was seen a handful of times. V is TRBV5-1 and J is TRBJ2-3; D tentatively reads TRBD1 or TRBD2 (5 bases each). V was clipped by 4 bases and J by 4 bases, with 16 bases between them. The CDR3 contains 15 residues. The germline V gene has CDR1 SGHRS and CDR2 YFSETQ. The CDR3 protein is CASSTGPLGSDTQYF. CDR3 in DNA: TGCGCCAGCAGCACGGGACCGCTTGGGTCAGATACGCAGTATTTT.

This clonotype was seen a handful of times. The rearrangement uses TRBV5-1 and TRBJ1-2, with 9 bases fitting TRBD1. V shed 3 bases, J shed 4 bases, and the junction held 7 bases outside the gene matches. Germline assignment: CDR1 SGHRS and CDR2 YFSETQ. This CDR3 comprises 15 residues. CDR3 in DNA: TGCGCCAGCAGCTGGACGGGACAGGGTATCTATGGCTACACCTTC. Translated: CASSWTGQGIYGYTF.

CDR3 in DNA: TGTGCCAGCAGTTGGTGGGGGCCCCAAGAGACCCAGTACTTC. Its protein is CASSWWGPQETQYF. The chain couples TRBV2 to TRBJ2-5; TRBD1 is a possible D gene (6 bases). The V end was cut by 5 bases, the J end by 1 base, with 11 bases between. The length of the CDR3 is 14 residues. CDR1 is SNHLY, CDR2 FYNNEI, per germline.

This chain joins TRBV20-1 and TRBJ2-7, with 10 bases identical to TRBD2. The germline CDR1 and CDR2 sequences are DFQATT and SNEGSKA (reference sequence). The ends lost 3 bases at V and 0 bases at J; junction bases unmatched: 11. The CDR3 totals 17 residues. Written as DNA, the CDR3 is TGCAGTGCTAGCCGGACACGAGGACTAGCGGTCTCCTACGAGCAGTACTTC. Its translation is CSASRTRGLAVSYEQYF.

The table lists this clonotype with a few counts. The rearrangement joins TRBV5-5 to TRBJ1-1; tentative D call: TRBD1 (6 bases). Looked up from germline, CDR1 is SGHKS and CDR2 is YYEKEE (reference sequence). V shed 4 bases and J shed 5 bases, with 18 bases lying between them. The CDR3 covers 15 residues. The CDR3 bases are TGTGCCAGCAGCAAAATGGACAGAAAGAGGACTGAAGCTTTCTTT. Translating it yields CASSKMDRKRTEAFF.

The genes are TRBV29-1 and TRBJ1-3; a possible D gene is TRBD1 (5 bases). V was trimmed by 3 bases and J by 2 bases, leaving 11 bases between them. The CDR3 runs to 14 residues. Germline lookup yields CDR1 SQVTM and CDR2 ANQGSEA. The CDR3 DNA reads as TGCAGCGTTGACGGCGGGGGGACTGGAAACACCATATATTTT. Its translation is CSVDGGGTGNTIYF.

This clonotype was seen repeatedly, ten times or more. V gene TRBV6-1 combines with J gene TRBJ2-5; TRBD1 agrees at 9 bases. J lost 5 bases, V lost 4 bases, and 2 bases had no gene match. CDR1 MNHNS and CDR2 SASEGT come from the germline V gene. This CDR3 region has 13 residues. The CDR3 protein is CASSVGTGETQYF. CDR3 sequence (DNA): TGTGCCAGCAGTGTTGGGACAGGGGAGACCCAGTACTTC.

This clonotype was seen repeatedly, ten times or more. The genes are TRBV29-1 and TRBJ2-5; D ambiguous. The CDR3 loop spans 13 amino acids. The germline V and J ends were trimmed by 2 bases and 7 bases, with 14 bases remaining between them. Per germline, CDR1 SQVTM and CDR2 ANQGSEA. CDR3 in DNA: TGCAGCGTTGAAACCAATTCCGTCGGGACCCAGTACTTC. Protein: CSVETNSVGTQYF.

Here the CDR3 reads CASSLGQAAVDYGYTF. CDR3 DNA: TGTGCCAGCAGCCTGGGACAGGCCGCGGTGGACTATGGCTACACCTTC. The V and J genes are TRBV7-8 and TRBJ1-2; TRBD1 aligns across 8 bases. Germline CDR1 and CDR2: SGHVS and FQNEAQ. V dropped 5 bases and J dropped 3; count of bases not matched to a gene: 11. The CDR3 consists of 16 residues. Full variable domain (rest looked up from reference TRBV7-8 and TRBJ1-2): GAGVSQSPRYKVAKRGQDVALRCDPISGHVSLFWYQQALGQGPEFLTYFQNEAQLDKSGLPSDRFFAERPEGSVSTLKIQRTQQEDSAVYLCASSLGQAAVDYGYTFGSGTRLTVV.

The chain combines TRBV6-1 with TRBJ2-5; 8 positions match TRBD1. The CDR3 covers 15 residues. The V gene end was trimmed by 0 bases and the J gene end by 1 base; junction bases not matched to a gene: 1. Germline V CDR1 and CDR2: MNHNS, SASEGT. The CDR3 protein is CASSEADRGQETQYF. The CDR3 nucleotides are TGTGCCAGCAGTGAAGCAGACAGGGGCCAAGAGACCCAGTACTTC.

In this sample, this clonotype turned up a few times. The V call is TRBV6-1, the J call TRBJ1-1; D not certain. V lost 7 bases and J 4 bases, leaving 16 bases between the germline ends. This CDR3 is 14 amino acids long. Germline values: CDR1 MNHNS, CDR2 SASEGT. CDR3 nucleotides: TGTGCCAGCACAAAACAAGGGCAAATCACTGAAGCTTTCTTT. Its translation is CASTKQGQITEAFF.

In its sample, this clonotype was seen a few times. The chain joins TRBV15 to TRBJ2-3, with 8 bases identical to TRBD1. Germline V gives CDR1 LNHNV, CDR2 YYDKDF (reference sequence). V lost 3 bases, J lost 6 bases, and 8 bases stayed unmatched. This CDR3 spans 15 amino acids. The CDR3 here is CATSRTSGGGDTQYF. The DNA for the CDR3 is TGTGCCACCAGCAGGACCTCAGGGGGCGGGGATACGCAGTATTTT.

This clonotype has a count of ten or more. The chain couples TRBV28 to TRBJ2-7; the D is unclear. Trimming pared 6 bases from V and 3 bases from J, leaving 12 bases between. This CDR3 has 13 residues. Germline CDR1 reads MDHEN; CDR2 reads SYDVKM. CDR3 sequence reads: CASSPRVYYEQYF. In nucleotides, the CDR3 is TGTGCCAGCAGCCCACGGGTCTACTACGAGCAGTACTTC.

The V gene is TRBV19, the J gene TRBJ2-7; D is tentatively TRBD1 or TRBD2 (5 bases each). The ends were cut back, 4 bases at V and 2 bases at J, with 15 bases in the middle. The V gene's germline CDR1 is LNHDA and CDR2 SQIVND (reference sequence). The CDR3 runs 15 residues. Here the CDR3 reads CASSTRDQIPYEQYF. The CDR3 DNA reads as TGTGCCAGTAGTACCCGGGACCAAATCCCCTACGAGCAGTACTTC.

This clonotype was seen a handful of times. In nucleotides, the CDR3 is TGTGCCAGCAGCGTTACGGCCGGGACAGGGTATGGCTACACCTTC. Protein: CASSVTAGTGYGYTF. This sequence joins TRBV7-2 and TRBJ1-2; 9 nucleotides agree with TRBD1. Germline CDR1 SGHTA, CDR2 FQGNSA. The CDR3 is made up of 15 amino acids. V lost 5 bases, J lost 5 bases, and 9 bases stayed unmatched.

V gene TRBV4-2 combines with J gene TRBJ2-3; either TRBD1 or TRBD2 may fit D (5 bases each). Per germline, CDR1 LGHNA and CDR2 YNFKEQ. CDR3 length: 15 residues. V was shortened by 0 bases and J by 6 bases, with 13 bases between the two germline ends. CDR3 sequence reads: CASSQEGTAFDTQYF. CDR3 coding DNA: TGTGCCAGCAGCCAAGAAGGGACCGCTTTCGATACGCAGTATTTT.

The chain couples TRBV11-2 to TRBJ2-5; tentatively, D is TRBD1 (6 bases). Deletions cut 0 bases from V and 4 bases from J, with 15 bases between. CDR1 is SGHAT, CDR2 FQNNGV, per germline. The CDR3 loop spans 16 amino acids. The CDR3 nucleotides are TGTGCCAGCAGCTTAGACCGACAGGCGGGTGGAGAGACCCAGTACTTC. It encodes CASSLDRQAGGETQYF.

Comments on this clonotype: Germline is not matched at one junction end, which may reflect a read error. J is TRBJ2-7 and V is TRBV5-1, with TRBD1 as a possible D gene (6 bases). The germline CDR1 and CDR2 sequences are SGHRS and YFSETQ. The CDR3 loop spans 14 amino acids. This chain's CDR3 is CASSLQGIGYEQHF. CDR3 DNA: TGCGCCAGCAGCTTACAGGGAATCGGCTACGAGCAGCACTTC.

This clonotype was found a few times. The CDR3 DNA is TGTGCCACCAGCAGAGGGGGGAGGGCGAACACCGGGGAGCTGTTTTTT. The encoded protein is CATSRGGRANTGELFF. The chain combines TRBV15 with TRBJ2-2, with 7 bases identical to TRBD2. This CDR3 is built from 16 residues. J lost 0 bases, V lost 1 base, and 2 bases had no gene match. CDR1 and CDR2 (germline): LNHNV, YYDKDF (reference sequence).

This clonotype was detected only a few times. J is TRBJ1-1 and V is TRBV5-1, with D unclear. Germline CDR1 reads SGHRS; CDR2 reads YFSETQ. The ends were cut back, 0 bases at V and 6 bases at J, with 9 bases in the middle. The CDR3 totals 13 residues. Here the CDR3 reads CASSLEFGAEAFF. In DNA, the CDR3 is TGCGCCAGCAGCTTGGAATTCGGGGCTGAAGCTTTCTTT. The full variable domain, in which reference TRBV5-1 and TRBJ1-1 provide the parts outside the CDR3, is KAGVTQTPRYLIKTRGQQVTLSCSPISGHRSVSWYQQTPGQGLQFLFEYFSETQRNKGNFPGRFSGRQFSNSRSEMNVSTLELGDSALYLCASSLEFGAEAFFGQGTRLTVV.

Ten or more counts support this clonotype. CDR3 nucleotides: TGTGCCACCAGTGATTTCAGGGGGGCGAGAGGCTACACCTTC. Residues: CATSDFRGARGYTF. The J gene is TRBJ1-2, the V gene TRBV24-1; 7 nucleotides align to TRBD1. V was pared by 1 base and J by 8 bases, with 6 bases of the junction left unmatched. In germline, CDR1 is KGHDR, CDR2 SFDVKD. The CDR3 contains 14 residues.

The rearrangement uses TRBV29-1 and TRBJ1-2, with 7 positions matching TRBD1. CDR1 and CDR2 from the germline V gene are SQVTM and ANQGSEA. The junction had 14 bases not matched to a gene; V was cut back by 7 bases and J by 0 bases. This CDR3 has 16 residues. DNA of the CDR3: TGCAGCGCTCTGATTGCCCCGGGACAGTCTAACTATGGCTACACCTTC. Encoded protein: CSALIAPGQSNYGYTF.

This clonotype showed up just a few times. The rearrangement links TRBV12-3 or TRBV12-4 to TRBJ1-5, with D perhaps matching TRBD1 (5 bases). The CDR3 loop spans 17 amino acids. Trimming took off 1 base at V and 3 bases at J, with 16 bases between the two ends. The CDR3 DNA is TGTGCCAGCAGTTTAGAGAGAGACAGCGGACTCAATCAGCCCCAGCATTTT. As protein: CASSLERDSGLNQPQHF.